Below are 18 T cell receptor beta chains sequenced from a single sample in a study of blood T cell repertoires in COVID-19. Profiling relied on immunoSEQ multiplex PCR, and the TCRdb table lists in-frame clones only, not all of them. The sample gives about 160,000 clones, approximately 84% of which show up once; about 14% is in the top ten. The sequencing input was peripheral blood. The receptors stem from an elderly woman with acute or convalescent COVID-19.

Here the CDR3 reads CATSDPGTSQETQYF. CDR3 in DNA: TGTGCCACCAGTGATCCCGGGACTTCCCAAGAGACCCAGTACTTC. The V call is TRBV24-1, the J call TRBJ2-5; TRBD2 might be the D (6 bases). The CDR3 has 15 amino acids. The V end lost 3 bases, the J end lost 1 base, and 11 bases lay between the germline ends. Germline V gene sequence: CDR1 KGHDR, CDR2 SFDVKD.

V and J are TRBV6-6 and TRBJ2-2, with TRBD1 matching over 12 bases. The germline V gene encodes CDR1 MNHNY and CDR2 SVGAGI (reference sequence). Trimming at V came to 5 bases and at J to 6 bases, leaving 10 bases not matched to a gene. This CDR3 is 17 amino acids long. The CDR3 region is CASSRGRGQGASGELFF. The CDR3 nucleotides are TGTGCCAGCAGTCGTGGGCGGGGACAGGGGGCCTCCGGGGAGCTGTTTTTT.

This chain joins TRBV19 and TRBJ2-1; D is ambiguous. V was cut by 1 base and J by 0 bases, with 10 bases left in between. Germline assignment: CDR1 LNHDA and CDR2 SQIVND (reference sequence). The CDR3 contains 16 residues. The CDR3 sequence is CASSIVPLSSYNEQFF. The CDR3 DNA reads TGTGCCAGTAGTATAGTCCCCCTGAGCTCCTACAATGAGCAGTTCTTC.

The gene calls are TRBV20-1 and TRBJ2-7; the match to TRBD2 covers 7 bases. CDR1 DFQATT and CDR2 SNEGSKA come from the germline V gene (reference sequence). This CDR3 region has 11 residues. CDR3 amino acids: CSQAGVYEQYF. DNA of the CDR3: TGCAGCCAGGCGGGAGTCTACGAGCAGTACTTC.

This clone was counted between two and nine times. The rearrangement joins TRBV5-4 to TRBJ2-3; D gene unclear. The length of the CDR3 is 17 residues. Germline CDR1 is SGHNT and CDR2 is YYREEE (reference sequence). V gave up 0 bases and J gave up 5 bases, with 19 bases separating them. The CDR3 region has the DNA TGTGCCAGCAGCTTGGGTAGAACGACACCCGCGAGAGATACGCAGTATTTT. It is translated as CASSLGRTTPARDTQYF.

The chain joins TRBV5-4 to TRBJ1-6, with 8 bases fitting TRBD1. The length of the CDR3 is 14 residues. V lost 2 bases, J lost 6 bases, and 1 base stayed unmatched. The germline V gene has CDR1 SGHNT and CDR2 YYREEE (reference sequence). The CDR3 sequence: CASSLGQGNSPLHF. The CDR3 coding sequence is TGTGCCAGCAGCTTAGGACAGGGTAATTCACCCCTCCACTTT.

The gene calls are TRBV19 and TRBJ1-6; D is undetermined. Germline V lookup: CDR1 LNHDA, CDR2 SQIVND (reference sequence). The V end lost 6 bases, the J end lost 0 bases, and 9 bases lay between the germline ends. The CDR3 spans 15 residues. CDR3 coding DNA: TGTGCCAGTAGGTTTGGCAGCTCCTATAATTCACCCCTCCACTTT. Translated, it gives CASRFGSSYNSPLHF. The full variable domain, its missing parts supplied by reference TRBV19 and TRBJ1-6, is DGGITQSPKYLFRKEGQNVTLSCEQNLNHDAMYWYRQDPGQGLRLIYYSQIVNDFQKGDIAEGYSVSREKKESFPLTVTSAQKNPTAFYLCASRFGSSYNSPLHFGNGTRLTVT.

This clone was detected a few times. V gene TRBV7-9 combines with J gene TRBJ2-1; no definite D call. The V end was cut by 8 bases, the J end by 7 bases, with 9 bases between. Germline CDR1 and CDR2: SEHNR and FQNEAQ (reference sequence). CDR3 length: 11 residues. CDR3 bases: TGTGCCAGCTCTGTGAGTAATGAGCAGTTCTTC. This sequence encodes CASSVSNEQFF.

The V gene is TRBV7-2, the J gene TRBJ1-2; TRBD1 is a possible D gene (6 bases). There are 13 residues in the CDR3. Between the trimmed V and J ends, which lost 5 bases and 4 bases, there was a span of 11 bases. Germline loops: CDR1 SGHTA, CDR2 FQGNSA. This CDR3 is CASSPQGPYGYTF. The CDR3 DNA reads TGTGCCAGCAGCCCACAGGGTCCCTATGGCTACACCTTC.

The V gene is TRBV6-2 or TRBV6-3, the J gene TRBJ1-5, with TRBD1 as a possible D gene (6 bases). The V gene's germline CDR1 is MNHEY and CDR2 SVGEGT. CDR3 size: 16 residues. The V gene lost 2 bases and the J gene lost 0 bases, with 11 bases spanning the gap. The CDR3 is CASSYTGTYSNQPQHF. CDR3 DNA: TGTGCCAGCAGTTACACAGGGACATATAGCAATCAGCCCCAGCATTTT.

The V call is TRBV7-3, the J call TRBJ1-2, with D perhaps matching TRBD1 (6 bases). CDR1 is SGHTA and CDR2 is FQGTGA in the germline V gene. The CDR3 is made up of 16 amino acids. The V end lost 5 bases, the J end lost 6 bases, and 22 bases lay between the germline ends. CDR3 amino acids: CASSPHFTGNKNGYTF. CDR3 nucleotides: TGTGCCAGCAGCCCCCATTTCACAGGGAATAAAAATGGCTACACCTTC.

The chain uses TRBV5-8 and TRBJ2-5; 8 positions match TRBD1. The V gene end was trimmed by 3 bases and the J gene end by 4 bases; junction bases not matched to a gene: 2. Germline V lookup: CDR1 SGHTS, CDR2 YDEGEE. The CDR3 covers 13 residues. The CDR3 DNA sequence: TGTGCCAGCAGCTGGACAGGGTTAGAGACCCAGTACTTC. Encoded protein: CASSWTGLETQYF.

The chain has TRBV5-1 and TRBJ2-5, with D perhaps matching TRBD1 (5 bases). The CDR3 sequence is 14 residues long. Deletions cut 3 bases from V and 5 bases from J, with 14 bases between. Per germline, CDR1 SGHRS and CDR2 YFSETQ. The DNA for the CDR3 is TGCGCCAGCAGCTGGTGGGGCCCCCTTGAGACCCAGTACTTC. Its translation is CASSWWGPLETQYF.

The rearrangement joins TRBV5-6 to TRBJ1-3; a weak D match, TRBD1 (6 bases). This CDR3 comprises 16 residues. Trimming left V 3 bases short and J 0 bases short, with 13 bases between. The V gene's germline CDR1 is SGHDT and CDR2 YYEEEE. The CDR3 nucleotides are TGTGCCAGCAGCTCGGGGGGGCTTTTCTCTGGAAACACCATATATTTT. Amino acid sequence: CASSSGGLFSGNTIYF.

This clone was detected only once. The gene calls are TRBV6-6 and TRBJ1-2, with D perhaps matching TRBD1 (6 bases). The CDR3 is made up of 13 amino acids. V was shortened by 6 bases and J by 3 bases, with 11 bases between the two germline ends. The germline V gene encodes CDR1 MNHNY and CDR2 SVGAGI (reference sequence). The CDR3 loop reads CASSSTGDYGYTF. CDR3 nucleotides: TGTGCCAGCAGCTCGACAGGCGACTATGGCTACACCTTC.

This clone was recorded only once. The junction does not match germline at one end; this may be a read error. The chain employs TRBV20-1 and TRBJ1-2; 7 nucleotides align to TRBD1. Germline V CDR1 and CDR2: DFQATT, SNEGSKA (reference sequence). The length of the CDR3 is 15 residues. The CDR3 here is CSASQFRGTAYSYTF. The DNA of the CDR3 is TGCAGTGCTAGTCAGTTTCGCGGGACAGCCTATAGCTACACCTTC.

At least ten counts were recorded for this clone. J is TRBJ2-2 and V is TRBV6-6, with D possibly TRBD1 on 6 matching bases. Germline assignment: CDR1 MNHNY and CDR2 SVGAGI (reference sequence). Between the trimmed V and J ends, which lost 4 bases and 6 bases, there was a span of 6 bases. This CDR3 region has 12 residues. DNA for the CDR3: TGTGCCAGCAGTTCAGGGGCCGGGGAGCTGTTTTTT. This encodes CASSSGAGELFF.

V and J are TRBV11-2 and TRBJ2-3, with 7 bases aligning to TRBD1. The CDR3 runs to 14 residues. V lost 5 bases, J lost 2 bases, and 4 bases stayed unmatched. Per the germline V gene, CDR1 is SGHAT and CDR2 is FQNNGV. The CDR3 bases are TGTGCCAGCAGCATCGGACAGGCCACAGATACGCAGTATTTT. It encodes CASSIGQATDTQYF.